This T cell receptor beta chain originates from a study of identical twins. This clonotype was seen more than once but under ten times. The V gene lost 4 bases and the J gene lost 8 bases, with 27 bases spanning the gap. CDR1 KGHSH and CDR2 LQKENI come from the germline V gene. CDR3 length equals 18 residues. One entry per CDR3 protein, called by TCRdb with MiXCR from the 5' RACE reads. The sample lists around 300,000 distinct CDR3 sequences, more than 6.5% occurring once. This same sample was also part of a study on yellow fever vaccine responses in identical twins.

The clonotype was recovered from a woman aged 18-35 years in good health. Sequencing input: memory (CD45RO+) T cells sorted from blood. The rearrangement joins TRBV18 to TRBJ2-1; tentative D call: TRBD1 (5 bases). CDR3 sequence: CASSLNPPVVGRAHEQFF. CDR3 in DNA: TGTGCCAGCTCACTGAACCCGCCGGTTGTTGGCAGGGCCCATGAGCAGTTCTTC.